This T cell receptor beta chain originates from a study of blood T cells in healthy people across ages. Primed by a sample-barcoded 5' primer and a J-beta primer mix, a second PCR proceeded for about 6 to 12 cycles. Carrying 12 random nucleotides, a template-switch adaptor labeled each individual cDNA molecule. TCRdb reprocessed the 5' RACE reads with MiXCR, giving one entry per CDR3 protein. This table has about a million distinct CDR3 sequences, about 53% appearing once. The V gene end was trimmed by 3 bases and the J gene end by 14 bases; junction bases not matched to a gene: 8. This CDR3 has 12 residues. The germline CDR1 and CDR2 sequences are MGHRA and YSYEKL. The table lists this clonotype with a few counts. The authors drew around 9.3 milliliters of peripheral blood from each donor. Per-sample PBMC isolation yielded at least 6.5 million cells.

J is TRBJ2-3 and V is TRBV4-1; the match to TRBD2 covers 7 bases. The sequence was collected from a woman aged 55-70 years in good health. The sample taken for sequencing was blood. CDR3 region: CASSQPSGRPYF. DNA for the CDR3: TGCGCCAGCAGCCAGCCTAGCGGACGTCCGTATTTT.